Listed below are T cell receptor beta chains from one sample, sequenced in a study of molecular identifiers for immune sequencing clone quantification. TCRdb reanalysed the PCR reads using MiXCR and keeps one entry per CDR3 protein. The sample lists roughly 300,000 distinct CDR3 sequences; under 25% were seen once. The sequencing sample was made of naive CD8+ T cells from blood, with Jurkat cell RNA spiked in. These receptors were collected from a human donor in good health. Some libraries in this study had Jurkat cell RNA spiked in. CDR3s include the opening cysteine and the closing phenylalanine or tryptophan. The D gene is left open where the match is weak. Only some rows state a clone size, as once, few, many or a class for expanded clones.

cdr3_aa cdr3_nt v_call d_call clone_size j_call
CASSLDHNEQFF TGTGCCAGCAGCTTAGACCACAATGAGCAGTTCTTC TRBV7-9 . many TRBJ2-1
CASTIVVSRLDLFTEAFF TGTGCCAGCACCATCGTGGTTAGCAGGCTTGATCTTTTTACTGAAGCTTTCTTT TRBV7-2 . many TRBJ1-1
CASSFVEDTEAFF TGTGCCAGCAGTTTTGTGGAGGACACTGAAGCTTTCTTT TRBV12-3/TRBV12-4 . . TRBJ1-1
CASSFSGAEAFF TGTGCCAGCAGCTTTTCGGGCGCTGAAGCTTTCTTT TRBV7-2 . . TRBJ1-1
CAISDLPGTGGTGELFF TGTGCCATCAGTGATTTGCCGGGGACAGGGGGCACCGGGGAGCTGTTTTTT TRBV24-1 TRBD1 . TRBJ2-2
CASGPRVNTEAFF TGTGCCAGCGGCCCCAGGGTGAACACTGAAGCTTTCTTT TRBV7-9 . . TRBJ1-1
CASSGNLAGSADTQYF TGTGCCAGCAGCGGGAACCTAGCGGGAAGCGCAGATACGCAGTATTTT TRBV4-2 TRBD2 . TRBJ2-3
CASSQAEYNEKFF TGCGCCAGCAGCCAAGCCGAGTACAATGAGAAGTTCTTC TRBV4-1 . . TRBJ2-1
CASSTPRTGVYEQYF TGTGCCAGCAGTACCCCGAGGACAGGGGTTTACGAGCAGTACTTC TRBV6-2/TRBV6-3 TRBD1 few TRBJ2-7
CASSDCRTEALF TGTGCCAGCAGTGACTGTCGGACTGAAGCTCTCTTT TRBV6-1 . . TRBJ1-1
CASSPVESPATEAFF TGTGCCAGCAGCCCGGTTGAGTCTCCTGCCACTGAAGCTTTCTTT TRBV7-6 . many TRBJ1-1
CASSQKDTGTSFWSYEQYF TGTGCCAGCAGCCAAAAAGATACCGGGACTAGTTTCTGGAGCTACGAGCAGTACTTC TRBV3-1 TRBD2 . TRBJ2-7
CASSPRTGVRTYEQYF TGTGCCAGCAGCCCGAGGACAGGGGTGAGAACCTACGAGCAGTACTTC TRBV7-9 TRBD1 many TRBJ2-7
CASSFYRGNTEAFF TGTGCCAGCAGTTTTTACAGGGGAAATACTGAAGCTTTCTTT TRBV27 TRBD1 . TRBJ1-1
CAISEARDRLNTEAFF TGTGCCATCAGTGAGGCCCGGGACAGATTGAACACTGAAGCTTTCTTT TRBV10-3 TRBD1 few TRBJ1-1
CASSSLAGDADTQYF TGTGCCAGCAGCTCCCTAGCGGGAGATGCAGATACGCAGTATTTT TRBV13 TRBD2 many TRBJ2-3
CASREESSYNEQFF TGTGCCAGTAGGGAGGAAAGCTCCTACAATGAGCAGTTCTTC TRBV19 . . TRBJ2-1
CASSPGLTLLGHTDTQYF TGTGCCAGCAGCCCCGGACTAACACTCCTGGGACACACAGATACGCAGTATTTT TRBV13 . . TRBJ2-3
CASSASSGITYEQYF TGTGCCAGTAGCGCCTCTTCAGGCATTACCTACGAGCAGTACTTC TRBV19 . . TRBJ2-7
CASSPDPLHSGANVLTF TGCGCCAGCAGCCCGGACCCACTTCACTCTGGGGCCAACGTCCTGACTTTC TRBV4-1 . . TRBJ2-6
CSAIGEGGPADTQYF TGCAGTGCCATAGGGGAGGGAGGCCCAGCGGATACGCAGTATTTT TRBV20-1 TRBD2 . TRBJ2-3
CASSTKQGDSTDTQYF TGTGCCAGCAGCACCAAACAGGGGGATAGCACAGATACGCAGTATTTT TRBV7-9 TRBD1 many TRBJ2-3
CAIYAPDGNQPQHF TGTGCCATCTATGCCCCGGATGGCAATCAGCCCCAGCATTTT TRBV28 . many TRBJ1-5
CASSLQGPNEQFF TGCGCCAGCAGCCTACAGGGCCCGAATGAGCAGTTCTTC TRBV5-1 . . TRBJ2-1
CASSRDRVDQPQHF TGTGCCAGTAGCAGAGACAGGGTTGACCAGCCCCAGCATTTT TRBV19 TRBD1 many TRBJ1-5
CASSYPTSGSYNEQFF TGTGCCAGCAGTTACCCGACTAGCGGGAGCTACAATGAGCAGTTCTTC TRBV6-2/TRBV6-3 TRBD2 . TRBJ2-1
CASSYPALAGSGELFF TGTGCCAGCAGTTACCCGGCACTAGCGGGGTCCGGGGAGCTGTTTTTT TRBV6-2/TRBV6-3 TRBD2 few TRBJ2-2
CSARIGMGTGELFF TGCAGTGCTAGAATCGGGATGGGAACCGGGGAGCTGTTTTTT TRBV20-1 . few TRBJ2-2
CASSELAGVLTDTQYF TGTGCCAGCAGTGAATTAGCGGGAGTGCTTACAGATACGCAGTATTTT TRBV6-4 TRBD2 few TRBJ2-3
CASSVFPETNTEAFF TGTGCCAGCAGCGTATTTCCGGAGACGAACACTGAAGCTTTCTTT TRBV9 . few TRBJ1-1
CASSQVSRDYAFF TGCGCCAGCAGCCAAGTAAGCCGGGACTACGCTTTCTTT TRBV4-1 . many TRBJ1-1
CASTLPQADEQYF TGTGCCAGCACCCTCCCACAGGCGGACGAGCAGTACTTC TRBV12-3/TRBV12-4 . many TRBJ2-7
CASRGGLAGGLTDTQYF TGTGCCAGCCGCGGGGGGCTAGCGGGGGGCCTCACAGATACGCAGTATTTT TRBV7-9 TRBD2 . TRBJ2-3
CASSDLITQYF TGTGCCAGCAGTGACTTAATAACGCAGTATTTT TRBV25-1 . . TRBJ2-3
CASSLRPGSGANVLTF TGTGCCAGCAGCTTACGGCCGGGCTCTGGGGCCAACGTCCTGACTTTC TRBV7-9 . . TRBJ2-6
CASIDPGLPTNYGYTF TGTGCCAGTATAGATCCTGGACTGCCAACTAACTATGGCTACACCTTC TRBV19 . many TRBJ1-2
CASKGLGGELFF TGTGCCAGCAAAGGGTTAGGCGGGGAGCTGTTTTTT TRBV11-3 . few TRBJ2-2
CASSWTSGRKTQYF TGTGCCAGCAGTTGGACTAGCGGGAGGAAGACCCAGTACTTC TRBV6-2/TRBV6-3 TRBD2 few TRBJ2-5
CASSYTTTGKGGYTF TGTGCCAGCAGTTACACAACTACAGGGAAGGGCGGCTACACCTTC TRBV28 . . TRBJ1-2
CASSLGNEQYF TGTGCCAGCAGCCTGGGGAACGAGCAGTACTTC TRBV5-4 . many TRBJ2-7
CASSLAVYDEQYF TGCGCCAGCAGCTTGGCCGTATACGACGAGCAGTACTTC TRBV5-1 . . TRBJ2-7
CASSEAEDHDGQPQHF TGTGCCAGCAGTGAAGCCGAGGACCACGATGGTCAGCCCCAGCATTTT TRBV2 . . TRBJ1-5
CATSDSQGNQPQHF TGTGCCACCAGTGATTCACAGGGAAATCAGCCCCAGCATTTT TRBV24-1 . few TRBJ1-5
CASSSNLLAGSYNEQFF TGTGCCAGCAGCTCCAACCTACTAGCGGGGTCCTACAATGAGCAGTTCTTC TRBV9 TRBD2 . TRBJ2-1
CASSAKGSSETQYF TGTGCCAGCAGCGCCAAGGGGAGTTCCGAGACCCAGTACTTC TRBV9 . many TRBJ2-5
CSARRLNTEAFF TGCAGTGCTAGAAGGTTGAACACTGAAGCTTTCTTT TRBV20-1 . many TRBJ1-1